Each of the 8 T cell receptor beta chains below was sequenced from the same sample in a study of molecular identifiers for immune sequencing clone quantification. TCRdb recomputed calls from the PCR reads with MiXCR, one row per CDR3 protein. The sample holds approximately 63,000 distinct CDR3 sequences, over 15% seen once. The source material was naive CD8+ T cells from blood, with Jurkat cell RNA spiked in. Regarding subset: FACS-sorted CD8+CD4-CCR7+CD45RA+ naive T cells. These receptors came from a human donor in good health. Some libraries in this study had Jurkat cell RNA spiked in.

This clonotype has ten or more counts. The CDR3 is CAWSIWDEAFF. The CDR3 DNA reads as TGTGCCTGGAGTATATGGGATGAAGCTTTCTTT. The chain joins TRBV30 to TRBJ1-1, with D unclear. V dropped 2 bases and J dropped 7 bases, with 8 bases sitting between them. CDR1 and CDR2 (germline): GTSNPN, SVGIG (reference sequence). The CDR3 consists of 11 residues.

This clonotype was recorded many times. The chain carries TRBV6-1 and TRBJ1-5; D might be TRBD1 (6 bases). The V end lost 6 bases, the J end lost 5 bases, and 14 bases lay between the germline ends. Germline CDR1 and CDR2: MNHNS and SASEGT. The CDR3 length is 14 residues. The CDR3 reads CASRLFRGYQPQHF. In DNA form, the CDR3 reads TGTGCCAGCAGACTCTTCAGGGGATATCAGCCCCAGCATTTT.

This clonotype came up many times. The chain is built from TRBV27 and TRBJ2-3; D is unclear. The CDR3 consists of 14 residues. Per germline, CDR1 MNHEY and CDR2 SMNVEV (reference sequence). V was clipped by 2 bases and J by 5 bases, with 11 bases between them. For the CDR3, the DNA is TGTGCCAGCAGTTTAGCAGCCCCGGTAGATACGCAGTATTTT. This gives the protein CASSLAAPVDTQYF.

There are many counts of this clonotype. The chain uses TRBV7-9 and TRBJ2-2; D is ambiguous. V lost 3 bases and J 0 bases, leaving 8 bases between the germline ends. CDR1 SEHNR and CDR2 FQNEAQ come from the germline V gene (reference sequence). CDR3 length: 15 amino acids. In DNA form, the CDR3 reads TGTGCCAGCAGCTTTGGCAGACCGAACACCGGGGAGCTGTTTTTT. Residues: CASSFGRPNTGELFF.

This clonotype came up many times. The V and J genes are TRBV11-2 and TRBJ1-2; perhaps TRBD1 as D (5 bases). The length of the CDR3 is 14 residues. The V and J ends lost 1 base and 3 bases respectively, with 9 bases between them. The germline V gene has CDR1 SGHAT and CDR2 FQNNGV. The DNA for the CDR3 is TGTGCCAGCAGCTTAGGGACACAATACTATGGCTACACCTTC. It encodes CASSLGTQYYGYTF.

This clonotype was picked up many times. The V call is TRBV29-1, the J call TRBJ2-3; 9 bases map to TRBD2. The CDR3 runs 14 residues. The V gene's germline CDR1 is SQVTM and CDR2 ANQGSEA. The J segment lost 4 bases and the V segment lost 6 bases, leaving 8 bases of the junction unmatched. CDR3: CSVRSGSQADTQYF. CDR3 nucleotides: TGCAGCGTCCGTAGCGGGAGTCAAGCAGATACGCAGTATTTT.

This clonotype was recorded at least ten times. In DNA form, the CDR3 reads TGCAGCGTTGGAGATACCTTCTACGAGCAGTACTTC. Its protein is CSVGDTFYEQYF. The V call is TRBV29-1, the J call TRBJ2-7; D remains unclear. CDR3 size: 12 residues. In germline, CDR1 is SQVTM, CDR2 ANQGSEA. V lost 4 bases and J 3 bases, leaving 10 bases between the germline ends.

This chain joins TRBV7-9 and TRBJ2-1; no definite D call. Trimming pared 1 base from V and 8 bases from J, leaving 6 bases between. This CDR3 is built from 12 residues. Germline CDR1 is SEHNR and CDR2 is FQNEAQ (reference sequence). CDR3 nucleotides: TGTGCCAGCAGCTTAGTGTCCGATGAGCAGTTCTTC. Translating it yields CASSLVSDEQFF.